One T cell receptor beta chain is described in this entry. Its antigen is undetermined. cDNA for TCRalpha and TCRbeta was amplified by nested PCRs of 15 to 20 then around 9 cycles. TCRdb reprocessed the 5' RACE reads, with one entry per CDR3 protein and no DNA. Its table records over 100,000 distinct CDR3 sequences. The sample belongs to a study of monozygotic twins with inflammatory bowel disease. The V gene's germline CDR1 is SGHNT and CDR2 YENEEA. CDR3 length equals 15 residues. Overall study results and limits: The study found lower TCRbeta diversity (inverse Simpson) in IBD patients than in healthy co-twins.

The sequence was collected from a human donor with ulcerative colitis or Crohn's disease, or a healthy co-twin of an affected twin (not recorded which). The material sequenced was blood. The chain has TRBV11-3 and TRBJ2-2; the TRBD2 assignment by TCRdb is unverifiable without DNA. CDR3 region: CASSLMVGPTGELFF.